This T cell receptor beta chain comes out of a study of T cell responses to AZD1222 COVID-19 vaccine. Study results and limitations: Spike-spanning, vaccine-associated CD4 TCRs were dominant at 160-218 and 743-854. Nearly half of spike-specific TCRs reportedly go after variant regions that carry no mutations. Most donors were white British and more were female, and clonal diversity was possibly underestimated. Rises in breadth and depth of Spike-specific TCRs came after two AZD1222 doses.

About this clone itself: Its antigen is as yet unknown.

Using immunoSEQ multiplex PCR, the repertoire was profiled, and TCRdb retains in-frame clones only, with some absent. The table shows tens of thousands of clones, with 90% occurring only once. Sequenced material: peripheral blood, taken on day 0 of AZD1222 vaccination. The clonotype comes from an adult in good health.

CDR3 bases: TGTGCCAGCAGTTCTCAGGGACAGGGGGCTGGGTCCTACACCTTC. This gives the protein CASSSQGQGAGSYTF. The chain combines TRBV6-5 with TRBJ1-2, with 12 positions matching TRBD1. The V gene's germline CDR1 is MNHEY and CDR2 SVGAGI. This CDR3 is 15 amino acids long. V lost 4 bases to trimming and J lost 10 bases; unmatched junction nucleotides: 10.